This T cell receptor beta chain was observed in a study of response to subunit inactivated influenza vaccine. V lost 5 bases to trimming and J lost 5 bases; unmatched junction nucleotides: 16. This CDR3 comprises 16 residues. CDR1 is DFQATT and CDR2 is SNEGSKA in the germline V gene (reference sequence). Using its own MiXCR run on the RT-PCR reads, TCRdb lists one record per CDR3 protein. This table has about 570,000 distinct CDR3 sequences, 10% to 12% appearing once. There are many counts of this clonotype. The same specimen was also included in a second study, on T cells expressing NK-cell markers. Per that paper: For TCR beta, cDNA was produced by 5'RACE template switching with UMIs. HCMV seropositivity characterized most of the eight sequenced donors, and seronegativity one. Roughly 1.0-7.0% of CD8+ T cells in about six donors belonged to dominant NKG2C+ clonotypes. Nothing established the HCMV specificity of expanded NKG2C+ T cell clones.

This TCR was recovered from a man aged 50 to 59 who received an inactivated influenza vaccine. The V gene is TRBV20-1, the J gene TRBJ1-1; 8 positions match TRBD1. The sequenced sample was PBMCs from blood, obtained on the day of vaccination. This chain's CDR3 is CSAPSPIRTGKTEAFF. The CDR3 nucleotides read TGCAGTGCTCCCTCCCCTATCCGGACAGGGAAAACTGAAGCTTTCTTT.